This is a list of T cell receptor beta chains from one sample in a study of blood T cell repertoires in COVID-19. The data were produced by immunoSEQ multiplex PCR, yet TCRdb's version contains in-frame clones alone and is incomplete. The repertoire consists of approximately 97,000 clones, with more than 75% occurring once and the leading ten covering about 20%. Specimen: peripheral blood. Receptor source: a human donor in a cohort sampled during active COVID-19. CDR3s include the opening cysteine and the closing phenylalanine or tryptophan. Each record gives: J gene, D gene, clone size, V gene, CDR3 DNA, CDR3 protein. D genes are given only for firm matches. Clone size is given for some rows only: seen once, a few or many times, or a class if the clone is expanded.

J gene: TRBJ2-1
D gene: TRBD1
clone size: -
V gene: TRBV18
CDR3 DNA: TGTGCCAGCTCGGGACAGGTCTCGGACAATGAGCAGTTCTTC
CDR3 protein: CASSGQVSDNEQFF

J gene: TRBJ2-5
D gene: TRBD2
clone size: -
V gene: TRBV28
CDR3 DNA: TGTGCCAGCAGCCGACGGGACGGGAGGCGGGGGGAGACCCAGTACTTC
CDR3 protein: CASSRRDGRRGETQYF

J gene: TRBJ2-3
D gene: TRBD2
clone size: -
V gene: TRBV28
CDR3 DNA: TGTGCCAGCAGTTTACCTCCCTCTCTGACTAGCGGGAGAAAGAATACGCAGTATTTT
CDR3 protein: CASSLPPSLTSGRKNTQYF

J gene: TRBJ2-7
D gene: TRBD2
clone size: -
V gene: TRBV5-1
CDR3 DNA: TGCGCCAGCAGCCGGGGGGGACTAGCGGGAGTTCTATACGAGCAGTACTTC
CDR3 protein: CASSRGGLAGVLYEQYF

J gene: TRBJ2-3
D gene: TRBD1
clone size: -
V gene: TRBV5-1
CDR3 DNA: TGCGCCAGCAGCTTAGCCGGGACAGCGATCGCAGATACGCAGTATTTT
CDR3 protein: CASSLAGTAIADTQYF

J gene: TRBJ2-1
D gene: -
clone size: -
V gene: TRBV9
CDR3 DNA: TGTGCCAGCAGCTCCTATAGCTCCTACAATGAGCAGTTCTTC
CDR3 protein: CASSSYSSYNEQFF

J gene: TRBJ2-3
D gene: -
clone size: -
V gene: TRBV7-9
CDR3 DNA: TGTGCCAGCAGCTCATCCTATCTCGGGGGTGGCACAGATACGCAGTATTTT
CDR3 protein: CASSSSYLGGGTDTQYF

J gene: TRBJ2-7
D gene: -
clone size: -
V gene: TRBV6-2/TRBV6-3
CDR3 DNA: TGTGCCAGCAGTTTCCCGACCCGCAGGGAAGCGGGCGAGCAGTACTTC
CDR3 protein: CASSFPTRREAGEQYF

J gene: TRBJ2-7
D gene: -
clone size: few
V gene: TRBV2
CDR3 DNA: TGTGCCAGCTCTCCCTCCTACGAGCAGTACTTC
CDR3 protein: CASSPSYEQYF

J gene: TRBJ2-5
D gene: TRBD2
clone size: -
V gene: TRBV6-5
CDR3 DNA: TGTGCCACCCGGACTAGCCCTATAGAGTCCCAGTACTTC
CDR3 protein: CATRTSPIESQYF

J gene: TRBJ2-3
D gene: TRBD1
clone size: few
V gene: TRBV29-1
CDR3 DNA: TGCAGCGTTGAAGAGAACAGGGGAGATACGCAGTATTTT
CDR3 protein: CSVEENRGDTQYF

J gene: TRBJ2-5
D gene: -
clone size: -
V gene: TRBV12-2
CDR3 DNA: TGTGCACGCACTATCCAGGGGGTCAAAGAGACCCAGTACTTC
CDR3 protein: CARTIQGVKETQYF

J gene: TRBJ1-1
D gene: TRBD1
clone size: -
V gene: TRBV6-5
CDR3 DNA: TGTGCCAGCAGTTACTCGGTAAGGGGGCGGACTGAAGCTTTCTTT
CDR3 protein: CASSYSVRGRTEAFF

J gene: TRBJ1-2
D gene: -
clone size: once
V gene: TRBV7-2
CDR3 DNA: TGTGCCAGCAGCTTACTGCCGACGGACTCTGGCTACACCTTC
CDR3 protein: CASSLLPTDSGYTF

J gene: TRBJ2-1
D gene: -
clone size: -
V gene: TRBV11-3
CDR3 DNA: TGTGCCAGCAGCTTAGGCGGGGCCAACAATGAGCAGTTCTTC
CDR3 protein: CASSLGGANNEQFF

J gene: TRBJ1-2
D gene: -
clone size: -
V gene: TRBV20-1
CDR3 DNA: TGCAGTGCTAGTCCACCCGGGGGGCGATCTAACTATGGCTACACCTTC
CDR3 protein: CSASPPGGRSNYGYTF

J gene: TRBJ1-1
D gene: -
clone size: -
V gene: TRBV3-1/TRBV3-2
CDR3 DNA: TGTGCCAGCAGCCCCCAGGTTAACACTGAAGCTTTCTTT
CDR3 protein: CASSPQVNTEAFF

J gene: TRBJ1-3
D gene: TRBD1
clone size: few
V gene: TRBV18
CDR3 DNA: TGTGCCAGCTCACCGGGACAGTTAAGCTCTGGAAACACCATATATTTT
CDR3 protein: CASSPGQLSSGNTIYF

J gene: TRBJ2-2
D gene: TRBD1
clone size: -
V gene: TRBV29-1
CDR3 DNA: TGCAGCGGAAGGGGACAGGGAAACACCGGGGAGCTGTTTTTT
CDR3 protein: CSGRGQGNTGELFF

J gene: TRBJ2-7
D gene: TRBD1
clone size: -
V gene: TRBV2
CDR3 DNA: TGTGCCAGCAGTGATAGACAGGGTTTTCTCGAGCAGTACTTC
CDR3 protein: CASSDRQGFLEQYF

J gene: TRBJ2-3
D gene: -
clone size: -
V gene: TRBV2
CDR3 DNA: TGTGCCAGCGACAGGAGCGGGGCTTCTAGCACAGATACGCAGTATTTT
CDR3 protein: CASDRSGASSTDTQYF

J gene: TRBJ2-3
D gene: TRBD2
clone size: -
V gene: TRBV4-1
CDR3 DNA: TGCGCCAGCAGCCACCCGACTAGCGGGACGATGACAGATACGCAGTATTTT
CDR3 protein: CASSHPTSGTMTDTQYF

J gene: TRBJ2-5
D gene: -
clone size: -
V gene: TRBV3-1/TRBV3-2
CDR3 DNA: TGTGCCAGCAGCCGGGACAACAGGAGGGAGACCCAGTACTTC
CDR3 protein: CASSRDNRRETQYF

J gene: TRBJ1-2
D gene: -
clone size: -
V gene: TRBV27
CDR3 DNA: TGTGCCAGCAGTCCACGCAGGGGAAACTATGGCTACACCTTC
CDR3 protein: CASSPRRGNYGYTF

J gene: TRBJ2-3
D gene: TRBD1
clone size: -
V gene: TRBV6-5
CDR3 DNA: TGTGCCAGCAATATAAAGGACAGGGGAGATACGCAGTATTTT
CDR3 protein: CASNIKDRGDTQYF

J gene: TRBJ2-3
D gene: -
clone size: -
V gene: TRBV3-1/TRBV3-2
CDR3 DNA: TGTGCCAGCAGCCAGAGCACGCTGGCGGAACCTGGAGCGCAGTATTTT
CDR3 protein: CASSQSTLAEPGAQYF

J gene: TRBJ2-1
D gene: -
clone size: -
V gene: TRBV27
CDR3 DNA: TGTGCCAGCAGCTACACTAGGGAGTCCGGTATCAATGAGCAGTTCTTC
CDR3 protein: CASSYTRESGINEQFF

J gene: TRBJ2-4
D gene: TRBD2
clone size: -
V gene: TRBV2
CDR3 DNA: TGTGCCAATGGACAGGGAGGCCCTAGCGGGGGGGTTCAGTACTTC
CDR3 protein: CANGQGGPSGGVQYF

J gene: TRBJ2-2
D gene: TRBD1
clone size: -
V gene: TRBV5-4
CDR3 DNA: TGTGCCAGCAGCTTACTGCCGGGACAGAAAAACACCGGGGAGCTGTTTTTT
CDR3 protein: CASSLLPGQKNTGELFF

J gene: TRBJ1-6
D gene: -
clone size: -
V gene: TRBV14
CDR3 DNA: TGTGCCAGCAGCCAAGAATCCAGGGCGACTTCACCCCTCCACTTT
CDR3 protein: CASSQESRATSPLHF

J gene: TRBJ1-1
D gene: TRBD1
clone size: -
V gene: TRBV10-3
CDR3 DNA: TGTGCCATCAGTGAAAACAGGGGGCTAAACACTGAAGCTTTCTTT
CDR3 protein: CAISENRGLNTEAFF

J gene: TRBJ2-5
D gene: -
clone size: -
V gene: TRBV5-6
CDR3 DNA: TGTGCCAGCAGCCAACCCGGGGTAGGGGAGACCCAGTACTTC
CDR3 protein: CASSQPGVGETQYF

J gene: TRBJ1-2
D gene: -
clone size: -
V gene: TRBV12-3/TRBV12-4
CDR3 DNA: TGTGCCAGCAGTTTAAGGGGTGGCTACACCTTC
CDR3 protein: CASSLRGGYTF

J gene: TRBJ2-5
D gene: -
clone size: few
V gene: TRBV19
CDR3 DNA: TGTGCCAGTCTGGACTTCCAAGAGACCCAGTACTTC
CDR3 protein: CASLDFQETQYF

J gene: TRBJ1-2
D gene: TRBD1
clone size: -
V gene: TRBV10-3
CDR3 DNA: TGTGCCATCAGTGAGTCGAAGGGGGCGAACTTTAACTATGGCTACACCTTC
CDR3 protein: CAISESKGANFNYGYTF

J gene: TRBJ1-2
D gene: TRBD1
clone size: few
V gene: TRBV7-3
CDR3 DNA: TGTGCCAGCAGCTTGGGACAGCATAGAGGCTACACCTTC
CDR3 protein: CASSLGQHRGYTF

J gene: TRBJ1-1
D gene: -
clone size: -
V gene: TRBV28
CDR3 DNA: TGTGCCAGCAGCCAGATCGGGGTACCGAACACTGAAGCTTTCTTT
CDR3 protein: CASSQIGVPNTEAFF

J gene: TRBJ2-1
D gene: TRBD1
clone size: -
V gene: TRBV24-1
CDR3 DNA: TGTGCCACCAGTGGGACAGGTACTGACAATGAGCAGTTCTTC
CDR3 protein: CATSGTGTDNEQFF

J gene: TRBJ2-1
D gene: TRBD2
clone size: -
V gene: TRBV5-1
CDR3 DNA: TGCGCCAGCAGCCGAGGACTAGCGGGAGGCGACGAGCAGTTCTTC
CDR3 protein: CASSRGLAGGDEQFF

J gene: TRBJ2-4
D gene: TRBD1
clone size: -
V gene: TRBV30
CDR3 DNA: TGTGCCTGGATACGACAGGGGATGTGGACCAAAAACATTCAGTACTTC
CDR3 protein: CAWIRQGMWTKNIQYF

J gene: TRBJ2-5
D gene: TRBD2
clone size: -
V gene: TRBV5-5
CDR3 DNA: TGTGCCAGCAGCTTGGACCCCGCGTTCGGGGGGTGGGAGACCCAGTACTTC
CDR3 protein: CASSLDPAFGGWETQYF

J gene: TRBJ1-2
D gene: TRBD1
clone size: -
V gene: TRBV11-2
CDR3 DNA: TGTGCCAGCAGCTTGGCCCTCGGACAGGATGGCTACACCTTC
CDR3 protein: CASSLALGQDGYTF

J gene: TRBJ2-5
D gene: TRBD1
clone size: -
V gene: TRBV7-2
CDR3 DNA: TGTGCCAGCAGCTCGACGAGGGGGCCTCAAGAGACCCAGTACTTC
CDR3 protein: CASSSTRGPQETQYF

J gene: TRBJ2-3
D gene: TRBD2
clone size: -
V gene: TRBV2
CDR3 DNA: TGTGCCAGCAGCTCCGGGACTAGCTCGTTCGGGGCAGATACGCAGTATTTT
CDR3 protein: CASSSGTSSFGADTQYF

J gene: TRBJ2-7
D gene: TRBD1
clone size: once
V gene: TRBV5-1
CDR3 DNA: TGCGCCAGCAGCTTGACAGGGGGTCGAGACCTCTACGAGCAGTACTTC
CDR3 protein: CASSLTGGRDLYEQYF

J gene: TRBJ2-5
D gene: -
clone size: -
V gene: TRBV4-3
CDR3 DNA: TGCGCCAGCAGCCAAGGTTTAAGTCGTGTAGAGCCGAAACAAGAGACCCAGTACTTC
CDR3 protein: CASSQGLSRVEPKQETQYF

J gene: TRBJ2-5
D gene: -
clone size: few
V gene: TRBV7-3
CDR3 DNA: TGTGCCAGCAGCTTAACAGGAGGCGAAGAGACCCAGTACTTC
CDR3 protein: CASSLTGGEETQYF

J gene: TRBJ1-1
D gene: -
clone size: -
V gene: TRBV4-2
CDR3 DNA: TGTGCCAGCAGCCCCCGCCTGATCACAGGGATGAACACTGAAGCTTTCTTT
CDR3 protein: CASSPRLITGMNTEAFF

J gene: TRBJ2-2
D gene: TRBD1
clone size: -
V gene: TRBV7-6
CDR3 DNA: TGTGCCAGCAGCTCCCCATTATTTGGACAGGAGTTCGCGCTGTTTTTT
CDR3 protein: CASSSPLFGQEFALFF

J gene: TRBJ1-3
D gene: TRBD1
clone size: -
V gene: TRBV28
CDR3 DNA: TGTGCCAGCAGTTTAGGACAGGACAATGGAAACACCATATATTTT
CDR3 protein: CASSLGQDNGNTIYF

J gene: TRBJ2-1
D gene: TRBD2
clone size: -
V gene: TRBV9
CDR3 DNA: TGTGCCAGCGGGAGGGTTAATGAGCAGTTCTTC
CDR3 protein: CASGRVNEQFF

J gene: TRBJ2-7
D gene: -
clone size: -
V gene: TRBV6-1
CDR3 DNA: TGTGCCAGCAGTGAAGCTGACGGGGTCTACGAGCAGTACTTC
CDR3 protein: CASSEADGVYEQYF

J gene: TRBJ2-1
D gene: -
clone size: few
V gene: TRBV28
CDR3 DNA: TGTGCCAGCAGCCTACCGCAGGGGAGAAGCAATGAGCAGTTCTTC
CDR3 protein: CASSLPQGRSNEQFF

J gene: TRBJ2-1
D gene: TRBD1
clone size: few
V gene: TRBV12-5
CDR3 DNA: TGTGCTAGTGGTTTGCTAAGACAGGGGGCAGTCTTTAATGAGCAGTTCTTC
CDR3 protein: CASGLLRQGAVFNEQFF